This TCR beta chain derives from a study of T cell changes during pregnancy in multiple sclerosis (dated by TCRdb to between 2018 and 2020). Context from the whole study: In women with multiple sclerosis, the researchers looked at how the T cell repertoire shifted as pregnancy progressed.

The receptor library was made with the immunoSEQ multiplex PCR assay. TCRdb re-hosts the immuneACCESS table, in-frame sequences only. Its copies lack some clones; in the studies checked, an unresolved V gene accounts for under half of them, and the cause for the rest is not known. The sample table contains approximately 59,000 clones; only one count was recorded for 93% of them. The ten top clones hold roughly 0.34% of the sample. As to this clone: This clone's antigen is unknown. No base quality values were provided; no much bigger clone lies one nucleotide off.

Including cysteine and phenylalanine, the CDR3 has 13 amino acids. Of all the DNA, just the CDR3 is kept, 39 bases in frame from base 1. Via the germline V gene (reference sequence), CDR1 is LNHDA and CDR2 SQIVND. V is pruned by 5 bases and J by 6 bases, leaving 4 bases of the junction without a gene match. The sequenced sample was CD4+ T cells from peripheral blood mononuclear cells, obtained before pregnancy. The rearrangement combines TRBV19 with TRBJ2-3, with 8 bases aligning to TRBD2. The TCR sequence derives from a female donor with multiple sclerosis, enrolled in a pregnancy study. The DNA sequence reads TGTGCCAGTAGTTATCGACTAGCGGATACGCAGTATTTT. Its protein reads: CASSYRLADTQYF.